The rows below give T cell receptor beta chains drawn from one sample of a study of T cell responses to AZD1222 COVID-19 vaccine. This table comes from immunoSEQ multiplex PCR, and its TCRdb copy is limited to in-frame clones, with some not included. Here the sample spans some 100,000 clones, around nine tenths being singletons. This specimen consisted of peripheral blood, obtained on day 0 of AZD1222 vaccination. These TCRs come from an adult in good health. The CDR3 runs from the conserved cysteine through the conserved F or W. The D gene is left open where the match is weak. For some rows the clone size is stated as once, few or many, or as a class when expanded; others skip it.

j_call d_call v_call clone_size cdr3_aa cdr3_nt
TRBJ1-2 TRBD1 TRBV5-5 - CASSLDRGGGYTF TGTGCCAGCAGCTTGGACAGGGGAGGTGGCTACACCTTC
TRBJ1-6 - TRBV2 - CASPGVLNNSPLHF TGTGCCAGCCCGGGAGTATTGAATAATTCACCCCTCCACTTT
TRBJ2-1 - TRBV19 once CASSTKGDFSYNEQFF TGTGCCAGTAGTACCAAGGGGGACTTCTCCTACAATGAGCAGTTCTTC
TRBJ2-5 TRBD1 TRBV19 - CASTETGGRIETQYF TGTGCCAGTACCGAGACAGGGGGCAGAATCGAGACCCAGTACTTC
TRBJ1-2 TRBD1 TRBV3-1/TRBV3-2 - CASSLPTGLGGYTF TGTGCCAGCAGCCTACCGACAGGGCTCGGTGGCTACACCTTC
TRBJ1-5 - TRBV7-2 medium-sized CASSLAVTGGQPQHF TGTGCCAGCAGCTTAGCGGTGACGGGCGGGCAGCCCCAGCATTTT
TRBJ2-5 - TRBV18 - CASSPLPGNQETQYF TGTGCCAGCTCACCATTACCCGGGAACCAAGAGACCCAGTACTTC
TRBJ2-2 - TRBV9 - CASSVVGQSLTGELFF TGTGCCAGCAGCGTAGTAGGACAGAGTCTCACCGGGGAGCTGTTTTTT
TRBJ1-4 - TRBV7-2 once CASSLAAALNEKLFF TGTGCCAGCAGCTTAGCGGCGGCCCTAAATGAAAAACTGTTTTTT
TRBJ1-1 - TRBV12-3/TRBV12-4 few CASSFGGSTEAFF TGTGCCAGCAGTTTTGGGGGAAGCACTGAAGCTTTCTTT
TRBJ1-3 - TRBV7-5 - CVRSLDRVLRNTIYF TGTGTCAGAAGCTTAGACAGGGTACTGAGAAACACCATATATTTT
TRBJ2-5 - TRBV3-1/TRBV3-2 - CASSSSAAGTQYF TGTGCCAGCAGCTCATCGGCCGCGGGGACCCAGTACTTC
TRBJ2-1 - TRBV5-1 - CASSLHQANSYNEQFF TGCGCCAGCAGCCTACACCAGGCTAACTCCTACAATGAGCAGTTCTTC
TRBJ1-5 - TRBV19 - CASSIGGGRNQPQHF TGTGCCAGTAGTATAGGAGGCGGGAGGAATCAGCCCCAGCATTTT
TRBJ2-5 - TRBV29-1 few CSVEGRTQETQYF TGCAGCGTTGAGGGCCGGACCCAAGAGACCCAGTACTTC
TRBJ1-2 - TRBV18 - CASSPSGGPNYGYTF TGTGCCAGCTCGCCCTCGGGGGGCCCTAACTATGGCTACACCTTC
TRBJ2-5 - TRBV7-2 - CASSLDSLPQETQYF TGTGCCAGCAGCTTAGACAGCCTACCCCAAGAGACCCAGTACTTC
TRBJ1-5 TRBD1 TRBV19 once CAPQRNRGSNQPQHF TGTGCCCCCCAAAGGAACAGGGGAAGCAATCAGCCCCAGCATTTT
TRBJ2-7 TRBD1 TRBV18 - CASSPYGDRVSSYEQYF TGTGCCAGCTCACCATATGGAGACAGGGTGTCTTCCTACGAGCAGTACTTC
TRBJ2-7 TRBD1 TRBV7-2 - CASSLPGQGSYEQYF TGTGCCAGCAGCTTGCCGGGACAGGGATCCTACGAGCAGTACTTC
TRBJ2-3 - TRBV13 - CASSFRGVGTDTQYF TGTGCCAGCAGCTTTAGGGGGGTGGGGACAGATACGCAGTATTTT
TRBJ2-2 - TRBV15 few CATSRDGRVTGELFF TGTGCCACCAGCAGAGATGGACGGGTCACCGGGGAGCTGTTTTTT
TRBJ2-3 TRBD2 TRBV27 - CATRLAGTDTQYF TGTGCCACCCGACTAGCGGGCACAGATACGCAGTATTTT
TRBJ1-2 - TRBV12-3/TRBV12-4 - CASSLLGMSGYTF TGTGCCAGCAGTTTACTGGGGATGTCTGGCTACACCTTC
TRBJ2-5 TRBD1 TRBV7-6 - CASSYSGQGWGLETQYF TGTGCCAGCAGCTATTCCGGACAGGGCTGGGGGCTAGAGACCCAGTACTTC
TRBJ1-5 - TRBV7-6 - CASSIQQGPNQPQHF TGTGCCAGCAGCATCCAACAGGGACCCAATCAGCCCCAGCATTTT
TRBJ1-1 - TRBV12-3/TRBV12-4 - CASARVSAFF TGTGCCAGCGCCAGGGTTTCGGCTTTCTTT
TRBJ2-4 TRBD1 TRBV7-3 - CASSQGARGIQYF TGTGCCAGCTCACAGGGGGCTCGGGGCATTCAGTACTTC
TRBJ2-7 - TRBV7-2 - CASSLASIAAYEQYF TGTGCCAGCAGCTTAGCCTCTATCGCAGCCTACGAGCAGTACTTC
TRBJ1-1 TRBD1 TRBV5-4 - CASSAQPPGQGTEAFF TGTGCCAGCAGCGCACAACCCCCGGGACAGGGCACTGAAGCTTTCTTT
TRBJ1-4 TRBD1 TRBV5-5 - CASTRAGGTNEKLFF TGTGCCAGCACCCGGGCAGGGGGGACTAATGAAAAACTGTTTTTT